This is a list of T cell receptor beta chains from one sample in a study of shared clonotypes between healthy human individuals. The assay was immunoSEQ multiplex PCR, and TCRdb's table has in-frame clones only and misses some. The sample includes roughly 2.1 million clones, just over 90% of them seen just once. Sequencing input: naive CD8+ T cells from PBMCs. Receptor source: a man between 18 and 35 years old in good health. Some clones in this sample may be carry-over from other donors' samples. Each CDR3 is given with its conserved first and last residue. Fields, in order: V gene, clone size, J gene, D gene, CDR3 length, CDR3 protein, CDR3 DNA. A D gene is named only where the DNA matches it firmly. Some rows have no size entry. The others give once, few or many, or a class for an expanded clone.

v_call: TRBV6-5
clone_size: .
j_call: TRBJ1-1
d_call: .
cdr3_length: 16
cdr3_aa: CASSYSGGARNTEAFF
cdr3_nt: TGTGCCAGCAGTTACTCGGGGGGGGCCCGTAACACTGAAGCTTTCTTT

v_call: TRBV27
clone_size: .
j_call: TRBJ2-6
d_call: .
cdr3_length: 17
cdr3_aa: CASSPYGQHSGANVLTF
cdr3_nt: TGTGCCAGCAGTCCCTATGGACAGCACTCTGGGGCCAACGTCCTGACTTTC

v_call: TRBV10-3
clone_size: .
j_call: TRBJ2-7
d_call: .
cdr3_length: 16
cdr3_aa: CAISESSGEWGNEQYF
cdr3_nt: TGTGCCATCAGTGAGTCGTCGGGCGAATGGGGCAACGAGCAGTACTTC

v_call: TRBV9
clone_size: .
j_call: TRBJ2-5
d_call: TRBD2
cdr3_length: 15
cdr3_aa: CASSAAGTTKETQYF
cdr3_nt: TGTGCCAGCAGCGCCGCCGGGACTACCAAAGAGACCCAGTACTTC

v_call: TRBV14
clone_size: once
j_call: TRBJ1-2
d_call: .
cdr3_length: 15
cdr3_aa: CASSPLVAPNYGYTF
cdr3_nt: TGTGCCAGCAGCCCCTTGGTAGCGCCCAACTATGGCTACACCTTC

v_call: TRBV20-1
clone_size: .
j_call: TRBJ2-7
d_call: .
cdr3_length: 10
cdr3_aa: CSARPYEQYF
cdr3_nt: TGCAGTGCTAGGCCTTACGAGCAGTACTTC

v_call: TRBV28
clone_size: .
j_call: TRBJ2-2
d_call: .
cdr3_length: 13
cdr3_aa: CASQGQNTGELFF
cdr3_nt: TGTGCCAGTCAGGGACAGAACACCGGGGAGCTGTTTTTT

v_call: TRBV9
clone_size: .
j_call: TRBJ1-5
d_call: .
cdr3_length: 15
cdr3_aa: CASSRGGGRNQPQHF
cdr3_nt: TGTGCCAGCAGCCGCGGGGGGGGGCGAAATCAGCCCCAGCATTTT

v_call: TRBV25-1
clone_size: .
j_call: TRBJ2-2
d_call: .
cdr3_length: 12
cdr3_aa: CATVANTGELFF
cdr3_nt: TGTGCCACCGTAGCGAACACCGGGGAGCTGTTTTTT

v_call: TRBV6-5
clone_size: .
j_call: TRBJ1-1
d_call: .
cdr3_length: 14
cdr3_aa: CASSYSEGLREAFF
cdr3_nt: TGTGCCAGCAGTTACTCAGAGGGTCTACGTGAAGCTTTCTTT

v_call: TRBV28
clone_size: .
j_call: TRBJ1-5
d_call: TRBD1
cdr3_length: 19
cdr3_aa: CASRFLGDRVGWSNQPQHF
cdr3_nt: TGTGCCAGCCGCTTTTTAGGGGACAGGGTGGGTTGGAGCAATCAGCCCCAGCATTTT

v_call: TRBV27
clone_size: .
j_call: TRBJ2-3
d_call: TRBD2
cdr3_length: 16
cdr3_aa: CASSKTSGRVRDTQYF
cdr3_nt: TGTGCCAGCAGTAAGACTAGCGGGAGGGTCAGGGATACGCAGTATTTT

v_call: TRBV5-6
clone_size: .
j_call: TRBJ1-1
d_call: .
cdr3_length: 12
cdr3_aa: CASSLYDTEAFF
cdr3_nt: TGTGCCAGCAGCTTGTATGACACTGAAGCTTTCTTT

v_call: TRBV4-2
clone_size: .
j_call: TRBJ2-1
d_call: TRBD2
cdr3_length: 14
cdr3_aa: CASSQGLADNEQFF
cdr3_nt: TGTGCCAGCAGCCAGGGACTAGCGGACAATGAGCAGTTCTTC

v_call: TRBV7-6
clone_size: .
j_call: TRBJ1-1
d_call: .
cdr3_length: 16
cdr3_aa: CASSLVGQRGDTEAFF
cdr3_nt: TGTGCCAGCAGCTTAGTGGGGCAGCGCGGGGACACTGAAGCTTTCTTT

v_call: TRBV6-5
clone_size: few
j_call: TRBJ1-2
d_call: .
cdr3_length: 12
cdr3_aa: CASSSQNYGYTF
cdr3_nt: TGTGCCAGCAGTTCCCAAAACTATGGCTACACCTTC

v_call: TRBV28
clone_size: .
j_call: TRBJ1-1
d_call: .
cdr3_length: 15
cdr3_aa: CASSLYRKMNTEAFF
cdr3_nt: TGTGCCAGCAGTTTATATCGGAAAATGAACACTGAAGCTTTCTTT

v_call: TRBV7-6
clone_size: once
j_call: TRBJ1-2
d_call: TRBD1
cdr3_length: 13
cdr3_aa: CASSSRDREGYTF
cdr3_nt: TGTGCCAGCAGCTCCCGGGACAGGGAGGGCTACACCTTC

v_call: TRBV28
clone_size: .
j_call: TRBJ2-3
d_call: TRBD1
cdr3_length: 19
cdr3_aa: CASAIFPRTGYDATDTQYF
cdr3_nt: TGTGCCAGCGCGATATTTCCCCGGACAGGGTATGACGCCACAGATACGCAGTATTTT

v_call: TRBV7-9
clone_size: .
j_call: TRBJ2-7
d_call: TRBD2
cdr3_length: 14
cdr3_aa: CASALGGDRYEQYF
cdr3_nt: TGTGCCAGCGCGCTGGGAGGGGACCGCTACGAGCAGTACTTC

v_call: TRBV27
clone_size: .
j_call: TRBJ1-5
d_call: .
cdr3_length: 18
cdr3_aa: CASSARGGRSGSNQPQHF
cdr3_nt: TGTGCCAGCAGTGCTCGGGGGGGGCGATCGGGAAGCAATCAGCCCCAGCATTTT

v_call: TRBV6-5
clone_size: .
j_call: TRBJ2-1
d_call: .
cdr3_length: 15
cdr3_aa: CASSYSSRLYNEQFF
cdr3_nt: TGTGCCAGCAGTTACTCTAGCAGACTCTACAATGAGCAGTTCTTC

v_call: TRBV27
clone_size: .
j_call: TRBJ2-5
d_call: TRBD2
cdr3_length: 14
cdr3_aa: CASSMTSEGETQYF
cdr3_nt: TGTGCCAGCAGTATGACTAGCGAGGGGGAGACCCAGTACTTC

v_call: TRBV30
clone_size: once
j_call: TRBJ2-1
d_call: .
cdr3_length: 13
cdr3_aa: CAWSDNAYNEQFF
cdr3_nt: TGTGCCTGGAGTGACAATGCCTACAATGAGCAGTTCTTC

v_call: TRBV25-1
clone_size: .
j_call: TRBJ1-1
d_call: TRBD1
cdr3_length: 15
cdr3_aa: CASSRPGQGFTEAFF
cdr3_nt: TGTGCCAGCAGTAGACCGGGACAGGGTTTCACTGAAGCTTTCTTT

v_call: TRBV27
clone_size: .
j_call: TRBJ2-3
d_call: .
cdr3_length: 16
cdr3_aa: CASSSSVGVPTDTQYF
cdr3_nt: .

v_call: TRBV4-3
clone_size: .
j_call: TRBJ1-2
d_call: .
cdr3_length: 15
cdr3_aa: CASSQGGLVNYGYTF
cdr3_nt: TGCGCCAGCAGCCAAGGAGGGCTAGTAAACTATGGCTACACCTTC

v_call: TRBV9
clone_size: few
j_call: TRBJ1-2
d_call: .
cdr3_length: 13
cdr3_aa: CASSVSGTYGYTF
cdr3_nt: TGTGCCAGCAGCGTCTCCGGGACCTATGGCTACACCTTC

v_call: TRBV7-8
clone_size: .
j_call: TRBJ2-2
d_call: .
cdr3_length: 13
cdr3_aa: CASSLTNTGELFF
cdr3_nt: TGTGCCAGCAGCCTCACGAACACCGGGGAGCTGTTTTTT

v_call: TRBV25-1
clone_size: few
j_call: TRBJ1-1
d_call: .
cdr3_length: 11
cdr3_aa: CASGGNTEAFF
cdr3_nt: TGTGCCAGCGGTGGAAACACTGAAGCTTTCTTT

v_call: TRBV5-6
clone_size: .
j_call: TRBJ2-1
d_call: .
cdr3_length: 15
cdr3_aa: CASSNTPNGANEQFF
cdr3_nt: TGTGCCAGCAGCAATACTCCGAACGGGGCGAATGAGCAGTTCTTC

v_call: TRBV28
clone_size: .
j_call: TRBJ1-1
d_call: .
cdr3_length: 13
cdr3_aa: CASSLLANTEAFF
cdr3_nt: TGTGCCAGCAGTTTACTGGCAAACACTGAAGCTTTCTTT

v_call: TRBV10-3
clone_size: .
j_call: TRBJ1-2
d_call: TRBD1
cdr3_length: 14
cdr3_aa: CAIRGTGGTYGYTF
cdr3_nt: TGTGCCATCAGGGGGACAGGGGGGACCTATGGCTACACCTTC

v_call: TRBV6-5
clone_size: .
j_call: TRBJ1-2
d_call: .
cdr3_length: 13
cdr3_aa: CASSYQGNYGYTF
cdr3_nt: TGTGCCAGCAGTTACCAGGGGAACTATGGCTACACCTTC

v_call: TRBV28
clone_size: .
j_call: TRBJ1-1
d_call: TRBD1
cdr3_length: 14
cdr3_aa: CASSFPTGGTEAFF
cdr3_nt: TGTGCCAGCAGTTTTCCGACAGGGGGGACTGAAGCTTTCTTT

v_call: TRBV7-9
clone_size: .
j_call: TRBJ2-7
d_call: .
cdr3_length: 13
cdr3_aa: CASQDSTSYEQYF
cdr3_nt: TGTGCCTCCCAGGATTCCACCTCCTACGAGCAGTACTTC

v_call: TRBV28
clone_size: .
j_call: TRBJ2-1
d_call: TRBD1
cdr3_length: 15
cdr3_aa: CASSLTGQYYNEQFF
cdr3_nt: TGTGCCAGCAGTTTGACAGGGCAATATTACAATGAGCAGTTCTTC

v_call: TRBV10-3
clone_size: once
j_call: TRBJ2-1
d_call: TRBD1
cdr3_length: 15
cdr3_aa: CAIRYRDREYNEQFF
cdr3_nt: TGTGCCATCAGGTACCGGGACAGAGAATACAATGAGCAGTTCTTC

v_call: TRBV19
clone_size: .
j_call: TRBJ2-3
d_call: .
cdr3_length: 17
cdr3_aa: CASSIDQGIYYTDTQYF
cdr3_nt: TGTGCCAGTAGTATAGATCAAGGGATCTACTACACAGATACGCAGTATTTT

v_call: TRBV2
clone_size: .
j_call: TRBJ2-7
d_call: .
cdr3_length: 14
cdr3_aa: CASRTRGRGNEQYF
cdr3_nt: TGTGCCAGCAGGACGAGGGGCAGGGGAAACGAGCAGTACTTC